This T cell receptor beta chain was captured by sequencing in a study of cytomegalovirus exposure and HLA in healthy donors. General study results and limits: Later analysis placed DRB1 highest and HLA-C lowest in TCR association rates, which differed by HLA locus. In vitro work confirmed that a few CMV-associated chains recognize CMV antigens. A previous analysis found most TCR beta V segments productive roughly 87% or roughly 30% of the time. Later work showed greater clonal expansion in HLA-associated TCR beta chains than in equally common others.

Primers for the PCR totalled 60 Vbeta and 13 Jbeta. Sequencing used immunoSEQ multiplex PCR; TCRdb keeps in-frame clones, though not all of them. The sample shows 130,000 or so clones, roughly 80% of them seen only once. A word on this clone: The antigen is not known.

CDR3 length equals 16 residues. Trimming at V came to 5 bases and at J to 2 bases, leaving 6 bases not matched to a gene. Per germline, CDR1 MNHEY and CDR2 SMNVEV (reference sequence). V usage is TRBV27 and J usage is TRBJ2-3; 11 positions agree with TRBD2. The sequence was obtained from a man aged 30-40 years in good health and CMV-seronegative. The sequencing input was PBMCs. The CDR3 bases are TGTGCCAGCAGTCCTCTAGCGGGGGGATACACAGATACGCAGTATTTT. It encodes CASSPLAGGYTDTQYF.